These 26 T cell receptor beta chains were sequenced from one sample in a study of cytomegalovirus exposure and HLA in healthy donors. Here immunoSEQ multiplex PCR was the method, and the copy in TCRdb shows in-frame clones only, minus some. The sample gives tens of thousands of clones, 94% of which show up once; about 0.6% is in the top ten. Sequencing was done on a sample of PBMCs. The source of these receptors is a woman aged 18-29 years in good health and CMV-seronegative.

This clone was seen a handful of times. The rearrangement links TRBV5-6 to TRBJ1-6; D uncertain. The ends were cut back, 4 bases at V and 7 bases at J, with 6 bases in the middle. The CDR3 is made up of 12 amino acids. CDR1 is SGHDT, CDR2 YYEEEE, per germline. CDR3 DNA: TGTGCCAGCAGCCGACTAAATTCACCCCTCCACTTT. Its translation: CASSRLNSPLHF.

The V call is TRBV7-9, the J call TRBJ2-3; 7 bases are a match to TRBD1. The CDR3 contains 15 residues. With 3 bases clipped from V and 7 bases from J, the junction kept 10 bases outside the gene matches. CDR1 and CDR2 from the germline V gene are SEHNR and FQNEAQ (reference sequence). The CDR3 loop reads CASSFDGTVVNTQYF. The DNA of the CDR3 is TGTGCCAGCAGCTTCGACGGGACAGTGGTTAATACGCAGTATTTT.

The chain is built from TRBV18 and TRBJ1-2, with 9 bases that match TRBD1. The CDR3 runs 14 residues. V was pared by 3 bases and J by 8 bases, with 7 bases of the junction left unmatched. Looked up from germline, CDR1 is KGHSH and CDR2 is LQKENI. CDR3 sequence reads: CASSPTGGPGGYTF. In DNA form, the CDR3 reads TGTGCCAGCTCACCTACAGGGGGCCCAGGGGGCTACACCTTC.

V is TRBV28 and J is TRBJ2-3, with 8 bases that match TRBD1. Unmatched junction bases numbered 6, after V lost 8 bases and J lost 2 bases. Germline values: CDR1 MDHEN, CDR2 SYDVKM. The CDR3 spans 14 residues. This CDR3 reads CASRKQGATDTQYF. The CDR3 DNA follows: TGTGCCAGCCGCAAGCAGGGGGCCACAGATACGCAGTATTTT.

The V gene is TRBV2, the J gene TRBJ1-3, with D unclear. Germline CDR1 SNHLY, CDR2 FYNNEI. Trimming removed 7 bases from V and 0 bases from J, with 13 bases in between. This CDR3 spans 15 amino acids. The CDR3 protein is CASTVRGFSGNTIYF. The DNA of the CDR3 is TGTGCCAGCACCGTTAGAGGGTTCTCTGGAAACACCATATATTTT.

The V call is TRBV13, the J call TRBJ2-2; 7 bases are a match to TRBD2. CDR3 length equals 16 residues. Germline V gene lookup returns CDR1 PRHDT and CDR2 FYEKMQ (reference sequence). The ends lost 1 base at V and 0 bases at J; junction bases unmatched: 2. CDR3 in DNA: TGTGCCAGCAGCTTAGAGACTAGCACGAACACCGGGGAGCTGTTTTTT. This translates into CASSLETSTNTGELFF.

The chain recombines TRBV7-3 with TRBJ2-3; D possibly corresponds to TRBD2 (5 bases). The CDR3 runs to 15 residues. The ends were cut back, 1 base at V and 2 bases at J, with 10 bases in the middle. The germline gives CDR1 SGHTA, CDR2 FQGTGA. The CDR3 sequence is CASSLRRAYTDTQYF. Written as DNA, the CDR3 is TGTGCCAGCAGCTTAAGGCGGGCCTACACAGATACGCAGTATTTT.

The chain employs TRBV7-8 and TRBJ2-5; the match to TRBD2 covers 9 bases. The CDR3 consists of 18 residues. The V gene's germline CDR1 is SGHVS and CDR2 FQNEAQ. J lost 1 base, V lost 4 bases, and 13 bases had no gene match. The CDR3, as DNA: TGTGCCAGCAGCTACCGCACCCTGACAGCGGGGGGCCAAGAGACCCAGTACTTC. Protein product: CASSYRTLTAGGQETQYF. The full variable domain, in which reference TRBV7-8 and TRBJ2-5 provide the parts outside the CDR3, is GAGVSQSPRYKVAKRGQDVALRCDPISGHVSLFWYQQALGQGPEFLTYFQNEAQLDKSGLPSDRFFAERPEGSVSTLKIQRTQQEDSAVYLCASSYRTLTAGGQETQYFGPGTRLLVL.

The genes are TRBV7-9 and TRBJ2-3; tentative D call: TRBD2 (6 bases). CDR3 length equals 16 residues. The germline V gene has CDR1 SEHNR and CDR2 FQNEAQ (reference sequence). Trimming shortened V by 1 base and J by 2 bases, and 13 bases separated the two germline ends. The CDR3 bases are TGTGCCAGCAGCTTAGAGTCTAGCGCCAACACAGATACGCAGTATTTT. Translating it yields CASSLESSANTDTQYF. Filled out from reference TRBV7-9 and TRBJ2-3, the complete variable domain reads DTGVSQNPRHKITKRGQNVTFRCDPISEHNRLYWYRQTLGQGPEFLTYFQNEAQLEKSRLLSDRFSAERPKGSFSTLEIQRTEQGDSAMYLCASSLESSANTDTQYFGPGTRLTVL.

There are a few counts of this clone. Other DNA sequences in this specimen translate into the identical CDR3. This chain uses TRBV28 with TRBJ1-5; 8 bases line up with TRBD1. After removal of 5 bases from V and 4 bases from J, the junction contained 7 bases not matched to a gene. The CDR3 consists of 15 residues. Germline loops: CDR1 MDHEN, CDR2 SYDVKM. The CDR3 DNA follows: TGTGCCAGCAGTCTCCAGGGGGCAAGGAATCAGCCCCAGCATTTT. It encodes CASSLQGARNQPQHF.

This chain joins TRBV7-2 and TRBJ1-3; the D gene is possibly TRBD1 (6 bases). This CDR3 is 17 amino acids long. The V end lost 6 bases, the J end lost 0 bases, and 18 bases lay between the germline ends. Germline assignment: CDR1 SGHTA and CDR2 FQGNSA. The CDR3 DNA follows: TGTGCCAGCAGGTCCGGACAGCCCGACTACTCTGGAAACACCATATATTTT. Protein sequence: CASRSGQPDYSGNTIYF. Using reference TRBV7-2 and TRBJ1-3 for the parts outside the CDR3, the full variable domain is GAGVSQSPSNKVTEKGKDVELRCDPISGHTALYWYRQSLGQGLEFLIYFQGNSAPDKSGLPSDRFSAERTGGSVSTLTIQRTQQEDSAVYLCASRSGQPDYSGNTIYFGEGSWLTVV.

The chain links TRBV19 to TRBJ1-1, with 11 bases matching TRBD1. V was clipped by 7 bases and J by 8 bases; unmatched bases: 9. The germline gives CDR1 LNHDA, CDR2 SQIVND (reference sequence). The CDR3 totals 14 residues. The chain's CDR3 is CASKPGQGVPEAFF. The CDR3 DNA reads TGTGCCAGTAAACCGGGACAGGGGGTTCCAGAAGCTTTCTTT.

The CDR3 spells CASHTTLRQGDEQFF. The CDR3 DNA is TGTGCCAGCCATACAACCCTGAGACAGGGTGATGAGCAGTTCTTC. The chain combines TRBV6-5 with TRBJ2-1; TRBD1 aligns across 7 bases. CDR3 size: 15 residues. The germline V gene encodes CDR1 MNHEY and CDR2 SVGAGI. Unmatched junction bases numbered 15, after V lost 8 bases and J lost 8 bases.

This clone was observed once. This rearrangement joins TRBV19 to TRBJ2-5; 15 positions agree with TRBD2. The V gene's germline CDR1 is LNHDA and CDR2 SQIVND (reference sequence). J lost 5 bases, V lost 7 bases, and 5 bases had no gene match. The CDR3 totals 15 residues. DNA of the CDR3: TGTGCCAGTACTCGGACTAGCGGGGGGGCGGAGACCCAGTACTTC. Protein sequence: CASTRTSGGAETQYF.

V usage is TRBV4-3 and J usage is TRBJ2-5; D gene unclear. V was trimmed by 2 bases and J by 2 bases, leaving 12 bases between them. The CDR3 is 15 amino acids. Germline CDR1 reads LGHNA; CDR2 reads YSLEER. For the CDR3, the DNA is TGCGCCAGCAGCCAAACTGCGGCTCCACAAGAGACCCAGTACTTC. It codes for CASSQTAAPQETQYF.

V usage is TRBV29-1 and J usage is TRBJ2-1; possible D gene TRBD1, 6 bases. CDR1 is SQVTM and CDR2 is ANQGSEA in the germline V gene. The CDR3 consists of 9 residues. V was pared by 8 bases and J by 8 bases, with 7 bases between. The CDR3, as DNA: TGCAGCTCAGGGGATGAGCAGTTCTTC. Amino acid sequence: CSSGDEQFF.

V gene TRBV18 combines with J gene TRBJ1-1, with 9 nucleotides matching TRBD1. Germline trimming cut 5 bases from V and 11 bases from J; bases unmatched to any gene: 6. The CDR3 consists of 12 residues. Germline-derived CDR1 and CDR2 are KGHSH and LQKENI. CDR3 bases: TGTGCCAGCTCAGCAAACAGGGGGCCTGCTTTCTTT. Protein product: CASSANRGPAFF.

This clone was recorded only once. J is TRBJ1-2 and V is TRBV10-3, with D perhaps matching TRBD1 (5 bases). The CDR3 length is 12 residues. V was shortened by 3 bases and J by 3 bases, with 5 bases between the two germline ends. Germline CDR1 is ENHRY and CDR2 is SYGVKD. CDR3 nucleotide sequence: TGTGCCATCAGTGAAGGGGACTATGGCTACACCTTC. It translates to CAISEGDYGYTF.

The chain employs TRBV29-1 and TRBJ2-5, with TRBD2 as a possible D gene (7 bases). Germline values: CDR1 SQVTM, CDR2 ANQGSEA. V gave up 4 bases and J gave up 2 bases, with 11 bases separating them. CDR3 length equals 13 residues. The DNA for the CDR3 is TGCAGCGTTGTGCGGGGGCCACAAGAGACCCAGTACTTC. Encoded protein: CSVVRGPQETQYF.

This chain uses TRBV11-1 with TRBJ2-7, with D possibly being TRBD1 (7 bases). The V end lost 5 bases, the J end lost 7 bases, and 18 bases lay between the germline ends. CDR1 and CDR2 from the germline V gene are SGHAT and FQDESV (reference sequence). The CDR3 is 14 residues long. In DNA form, the CDR3 reads TGTGCCAGCAGCCCGGGACAGCGGGTGGGAGAGCAGTACTTC. It is translated as CASSPGQRVGEQYF.

The J gene is TRBJ1-1, the V gene TRBV7-2; weak D call: TRBD1 (5 bases). The CDR3 spans 12 residues. Trimming stripped 5 bases from V and 3 bases from J, with 7 bases between. The V gene's germline CDR1 is SGHTA and CDR2 FQGNSA. The CDR3 DNA sequence: TGTGCCAGCAGCCCAGGGCACACTGAAGCTTTCTTT. Its translation is CASSPGHTEAFF.

The chain uses TRBV19 and TRBJ1-5; 9 bases fit TRBD1. CDR3 length: 16 amino acids. Germline assignment: CDR1 LNHDA and CDR2 SQIVND (reference sequence). The ends lost 1 base at V and 4 bases at J; junction bases unmatched: 5. CDR3 loop: CASSIVSGTGNQPQHF. CDR3 coding DNA: TGTGCCAGTAGTATAGTTTCCGGGACAGGGAATCAGCCCCAGCATTTT.

This clone showed up just once. V gene TRBV7-9 combines with J gene TRBJ1-2; D uncertain. Trimming removed 1 base at V and 4 bases at J, with 16 bases between. The CDR3 is made up of 16 amino acids. Germline assignment: CDR1 SEHNR and CDR2 FQNEAQ (reference sequence). In nucleotides, the CDR3 is TGTGCCAGCAGCTTAGGCGCCCCGGAGTCTAGCTATGGCTACACCTTC. Its translation: CASSLGAPESSYGYTF.

This chain joins TRBV18 and TRBJ2-6; 7 bases are shared with TRBD1. Losses at the gene ends were 4 bases for V and 4 bases for J; bases not matched to a gene: 4. Germline assignment: CDR1 KGHSH and CDR2 LQKENI. This CDR3 is 15 amino acids long. CDR3 nucleotide sequence: TGTGCCAGCTCACTCACAGGGGTCGGGGCCAACGTCCTGACTTTC. Translation: CASSLTGVGANVLTF.

The chain uses TRBV7-9 and TRBJ1-5; no firm D call. The germline V and J ends were trimmed by 5 bases and 1 base, with 9 bases remaining between them. Germline loops: CDR1 SEHNR, CDR2 FQNEAQ (reference sequence). CDR3 length: 14 amino acids. For the CDR3, the DNA is TGTGCCAGCAGCCCCGGGGAAAGCAATCAGCCCCAGCATTTT. It codes for CASSPGESNQPQHF.

The chain recombines TRBV27 with TRBJ2-3; tentative D call: TRBD2 (5 bases). The CDR3 is 16 amino acids. Trimming removed 4 bases from V and 0 bases from J, with 14 bases in between. The germline V gene encodes CDR1 MNHEY and CDR2 SMNVEV (reference sequence). The DNA for the CDR3 is TGTGCCAGCAGTTCGTTGCGGGTTGCTAGCACAGATACGCAGTATTTT. Its protein is CASSSLRVASTDTQYF.